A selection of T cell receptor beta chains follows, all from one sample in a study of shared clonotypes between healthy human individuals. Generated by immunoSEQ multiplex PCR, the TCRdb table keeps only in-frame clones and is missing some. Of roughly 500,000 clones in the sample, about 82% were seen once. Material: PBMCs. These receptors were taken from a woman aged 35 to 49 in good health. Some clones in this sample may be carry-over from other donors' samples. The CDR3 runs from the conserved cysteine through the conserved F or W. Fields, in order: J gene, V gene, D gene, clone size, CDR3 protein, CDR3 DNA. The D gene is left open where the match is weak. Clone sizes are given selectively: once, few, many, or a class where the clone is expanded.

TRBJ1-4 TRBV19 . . CASKRANEKLFF TGTGCCAGTAAGCGGGCTAATGAAAAACTGTTTTTT
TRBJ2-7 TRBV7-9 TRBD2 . CASSLDFSGLSSYEQYF TGTGCCAGCAGCTTAGATTTTAGCGGGTTAAGCTCCTACGAGCAGTACTTC
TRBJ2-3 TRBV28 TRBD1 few CAHRGPTDTQYF TGTGCCCACAGGGGGCCTACAGATACGCAGTATTTT
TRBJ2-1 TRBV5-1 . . CASSLAGNEQFF TGCGCCAGCAGCTTGGCCGGTAATGAGCAGTTCTTC
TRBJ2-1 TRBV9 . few CASSAGRDNEQFF TGTGCCAGCAGCGCAGGAAGGGACAATGAGCAGTTCTTC
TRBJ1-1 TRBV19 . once CASTRGRTEAFF TGTGCCAGTACCAGAGGGAGAACTGAAGCTTTCTTT
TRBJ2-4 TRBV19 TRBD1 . CASSPLDRVGNIQYF TGTGCCAGTAGTCCACTCGACAGGGTAGGAAACATTCAGTACTTC
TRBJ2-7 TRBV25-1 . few CASSETGTIRGAYEQYF TGTGCCAGCAGTGAAACAGGGACCATCCGAGGCGCCTACGAGCAGTACTTC
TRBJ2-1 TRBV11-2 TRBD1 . CASSLSPDRGGEQFF TGTGCCAGCAGCTTAAGCCCGGACAGGGGCGGTGAGCAGTTCTTC
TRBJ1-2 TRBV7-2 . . CASSPSGGPGGYTF TGTGCCAGCAGCCCCAGCGGCGGGCCGGGGGGCTACACCTTC
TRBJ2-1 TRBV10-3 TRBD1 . CAISEWSGTGGSISYNEQFF TGTGCCATCAGTGAGTGGTCCGGGACAGGGGGTTCAATCTCCTACAATGAGCAGTTCTTC
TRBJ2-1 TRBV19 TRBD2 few CASRGTSGYNEQFF TGTGCCAGTAGAGGGACTAGCGGATACAATGAGCAGTTCTTC
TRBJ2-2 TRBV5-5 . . CASSLREHGTGELFF TGTGCCAGCAGCTTGCGCGAACACGGCACCGGGGAGCTGTTTTTT
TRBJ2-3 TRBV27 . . CASSLSVSTDTQYF TGTGCCAGCAGTCTTAGCGTTTCCACAGATACGCAGTATTTT
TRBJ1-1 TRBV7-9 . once CASSKGRVNTEAFF TGTGCCAGCAGCAAAGGCAGGGTGAACACTGAAGCTTTCTTT
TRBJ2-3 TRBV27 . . CASSPGTLDTQYF TGTGCCAGCAGTCCGGGGACTCTAGATACGCAGTATTTT
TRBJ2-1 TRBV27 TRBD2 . CASSSGTSGNNEQFF TGTGCCAGCAGTTCCGGGACTAGCGGCAACAATGAGCAGTTCTTC
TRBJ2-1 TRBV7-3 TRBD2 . CASSLRGSDFNEQFF TGTGCCAGCAGCTTACGCGGGAGCGACTTCAATGAGCAGTTCTTC
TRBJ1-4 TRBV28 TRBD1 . CASSQGGPNEKLFF TGTGCCAGCAGTCAAGGGGGCCCAAATGAAAAACTGTTTTTT
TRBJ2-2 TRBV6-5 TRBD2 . CASKAGVAGELFF TGTGCCAGCAAAGCGGGAGTGGCCGGGGAGCTGTTTTTT
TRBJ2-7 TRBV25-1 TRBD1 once CASSQQGQSLSYEQYF TGTGCCAGCAGCCAACAGGGACAGTCTCTTTCCTACGAGCAGTACTTC
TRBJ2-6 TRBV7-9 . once CASSSPRVGGANVLTF TGTGCCAGCAGCTCCCCCAGGGTTGGTGGGGCCAACGTCCTGACTTTC
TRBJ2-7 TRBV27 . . CASSLTGRFPYEQYF TGTGCCAGCAGTTTAACAGGGAGGTTTCCTTACGAGCAGTACTTC
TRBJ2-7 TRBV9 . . CASSSRTASSYEQYF TGTGCCAGCAGCTCTCGGACGGCGAGCTCCTACGAGCAGTACTTC
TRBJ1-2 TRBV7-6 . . CASSSIGPNSERRGYTF TGTGCCAGCAGCTCAATTGGGCCCAACTCGGAACGACGAGGCTACACCTTC
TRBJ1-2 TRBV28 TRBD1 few CASSLRTGTAATF TGTGCCAGCAGTTTGCGAACCGGGACAGCGGCCACCTTC
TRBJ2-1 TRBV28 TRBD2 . CASSKRGSGLKRGNEQFF TGTGCCAGCTCGAAACGGGGTAGCGGGCTTAAACGGGGGAATGAGCAGTTCTTC
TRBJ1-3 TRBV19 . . CASSIDPQGSTGNTIYF TGTGCCAGTAGTATAGATCCCCAGGGTTCGACTGGAAACACCATATATTTT
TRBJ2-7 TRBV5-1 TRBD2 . CASSLSAGLADYEQYF TGCGCCAGCAGCTTGTCAGCAGGACTAGCGGATTACGAGCAGTACTTC
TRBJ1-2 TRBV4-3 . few CASSQSAARGYGYTF TGCGCCAGCAGCCAATCTGCTGCCAGGGGTTATGGCTACACCTTC
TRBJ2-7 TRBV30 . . CAWSSSYEQYF TGTGCCTGGAGTAGCTCCTACGAGCAGTACTTC
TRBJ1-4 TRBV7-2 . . CASSPKGLIGEKLFF TGTGCCAGCAGCCCAAAGGGACTAATTGGTGAAAAACTGTTTTTT
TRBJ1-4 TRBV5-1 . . CASSLNWGNEKLFF TGCGCCAGCAGCCTCAATTGGGGTAATGAAAAACTGTTTTTT
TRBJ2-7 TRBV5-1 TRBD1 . CASSPQGQGTNYEQYF TGCGCCAGCAGCCCCCAGGGACAGGGGACAAACTACGAGCAGTACTTC
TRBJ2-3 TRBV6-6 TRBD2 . CASSASGSSRDTQYF TGTGCCAGCAGTGCTAGCGGGAGTTCTCGGGATACGCAGTATTTT
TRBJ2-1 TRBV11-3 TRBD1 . CASSPHGTGEGEQFF TGTGCCAGCAGCCCCCACGGGACAGGTGAAGGTGAGCAGTTCTTC
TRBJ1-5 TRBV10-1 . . CASRAGHSGQPQHF TGCGCCAGCAGGGCGGGACACTCCGGTCAGCCCCAGCATTTT
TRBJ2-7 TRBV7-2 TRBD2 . CASSPRLTSNEQYF TGTGCCAGCAGCCCTAGGCTGACTAGCAACGAGCAGTACTTC
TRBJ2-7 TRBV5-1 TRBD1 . CASSWGQVSSYEQYF TGCGCCAGCAGCTGGGGACAGGTGAGCTCCTACGAGCAGTACTTC
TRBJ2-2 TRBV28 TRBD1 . CASRTGGVDLAGELFF TGTGCCAGCCGGACAGGGGGCGTCGATCTAGCCGGGGAGCTGTTTTTT
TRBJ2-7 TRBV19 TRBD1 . CASNIGGTGVHCGDRGTYEQYF TGTGCCAGTAATATCGGGGGGACAGGCGTCCATTGTGGGGACAGGGGTACCTACGAGCAGTACTTC
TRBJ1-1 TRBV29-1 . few CSVGKELNTEAFF TGCAGCGTTGGGAAGGAGCTGAACACTGAGGCTTTCTTT
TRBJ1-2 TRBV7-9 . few CASSFFENGYTF TGTGCCAGCAGCTTTTTTGAGAATGGCTACACCTTC
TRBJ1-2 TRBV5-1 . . CASTPVGGYGYTF TGCGCCAGCACCCCCGTGGGTGGCTATGGCTACACCTTC
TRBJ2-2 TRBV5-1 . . CTSSLEAGKAGELFF TGCACCAGCAGCTTGGAGGCGGGAAAGGCGGGGGAGCTGTTTTTT
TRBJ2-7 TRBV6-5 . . CASSYSRGSSYEQYF TGTGCCAGCAGTTACTCTAGGGGGTCCTCCTACGAGCAGTACTTC
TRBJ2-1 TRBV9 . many CASSVGPGPDNEQFF TGTGCCAGCAGCGTAGGGCCTGGGCCAGACAATGAGCAGTTCTTC